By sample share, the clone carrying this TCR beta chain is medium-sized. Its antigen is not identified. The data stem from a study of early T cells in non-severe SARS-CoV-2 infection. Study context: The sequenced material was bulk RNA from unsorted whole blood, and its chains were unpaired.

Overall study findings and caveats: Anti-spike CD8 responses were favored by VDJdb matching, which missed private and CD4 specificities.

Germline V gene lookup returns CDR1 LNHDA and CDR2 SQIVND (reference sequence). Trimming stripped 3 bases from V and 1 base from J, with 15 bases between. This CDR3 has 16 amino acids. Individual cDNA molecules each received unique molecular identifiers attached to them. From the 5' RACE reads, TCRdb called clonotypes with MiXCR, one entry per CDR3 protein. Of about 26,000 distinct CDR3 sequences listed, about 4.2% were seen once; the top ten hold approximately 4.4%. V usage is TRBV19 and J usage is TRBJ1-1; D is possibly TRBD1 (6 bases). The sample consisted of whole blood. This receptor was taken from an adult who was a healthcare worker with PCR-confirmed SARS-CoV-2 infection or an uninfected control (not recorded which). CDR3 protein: CASSMVRTAQNTEAFF. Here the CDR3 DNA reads TGTGCCAGTAGTATGGTAAGGACAGCTCAGAACACTGAAGCTTTCTTT.